A selection of T cell receptor beta chains follows, all from one sample in a study of blood T cell repertoires in COVID-19. Sequencing was performed with immunoSEQ multiplex PCR; in TCRdb, only in-frame clones are kept and a portion is missing. The table shows 30,000 to 40,000 clones, with about 88% occurring only once. The sample taken for sequencing was peripheral blood. Receptors were obtained from a human donor in a cohort sampled during active COVID-19. Each CDR3 is given with its conserved first and last residue. The order of the fields is CDR3 length, D gene, J gene, clone size, V gene, CDR3 protein, CDR3 DNA. D genes are given only for firm matches. Clone sizes are given selectively: once, few, many, or a class where the clone is expanded.

>11|NA|TRBJ2-7|NA|TRBV6-5
CAGGLSYEQYF
TGTGCCGGGGGACTCTCCTACGAGCAGTACTTC
>15|NA|TRBJ1-5|NA|TRBV15
CATKPDQGSFQPQHF
TGTGCCACCAAACCCGATCAGGGGAGTTTTCAGCCCCAGCATTTT
>15|TRBD2|TRBJ2-1|NA|TRBV19
CASRFSGGSYNEQFF
TGTGCCAGTAGATTTAGCGGGGGGTCGTACAATGAGCAGTTCTTC
>16|TRBD1|TRBJ2-7|NA|TRBV27
CASSPRDRVLPYEQYF
TGTGCCAGCAGTCCCCGGGACAGGGTGTTACCCTACGAGCAGTACTTC
>14|NA|TRBJ1-2|once|TRBV6-5
CASSYSGGAQGYTF
TGTGCCAGCAGTTACTCCGGGGGGGCGCAGGGCTACACCTTC
>16|TRBD1|TRBJ1-5|NA|TRBV19
CASSSRDSDSNQPQHF
TGTGCCAGTAGTAGCCGGGACAGCGATAGCAATCAGCCCCAGCATTTT
>14|NA|TRBJ1-6|NA|TRBV30
CAWSLDTNYSPLHF
TGTGCCTGGTCATTGGACACTAACTATTCACCCCTCCACTTT
>15|TRBD2|TRBJ2-3|NA|TRBV11-2
CASSLLSGARDTQYF
TGTGCCAGCAGCTTACTCAGCGGGGCAAGAGATACGCAGTATTTT
>13|TRBD1|TRBJ1-3|NA|TRBV6-6
CATRDRDANTIYF
TGTGCCACCCGGGACAGGGACGCAAACACCATATATTTT
>14|TRBD1|TRBJ1-3|NA|TRBV2
CASTGTGAGNTIYF
TGTGCCAGCACCGGGACAGGAGCTGGAAACACCATATATTTT
>14|TRBD2|TRBJ2-1|NA|TRBV19
CASSSGGAYNEQFF
TGTGCCAGTAGTAGCGGGGGAGCCTACAATGAGCAGTTCTTC
>12|TRBD1|TRBJ2-7|NA|TRBV27
CASRDRVGEQYF
TGTGCCAGCAGAGACAGGGTTGGGGAGCAGTACTTC
>15|TRBD2|TRBJ2-3|NA|TRBV20-1
CSASLAGDNTDTQYF
TGCAGTGCTAGTTTAGCGGGGGACAACACAGATACGCAGTATTTT
>16|TRBD1|TRBJ1-6|few|TRBV7-9
CASSLAGQGDGSPLHF
TGTGCCAGCAGCTTAGCAGGACAGGGGGACGGTTCACCCCTCCACTTT
>14|NA|TRBJ1-5|NA|TRBV4-1
CASSQDRDYQPQHF
TGCGCCAGCAGCCAGGATAGGGACTATCAGCCCCAGCATTTT
>16|TRBD1|TRBJ1-3|few|TRBV28
CASSSGTGGVGNTIYF
TGTGCCAGCAGCTCCGGGACAGGGGGCGTCGGAAACACCATATATTTT
>17|NA|TRBJ2-3|NA|TRBV7-2
CASSLRPPQLRADTQYF
TGTGCCAGCAGCCTCCGTCCCCCCCAACTCCGGGCAGATACGCAGTATTTT
>14|TRBD2|TRBJ2-7|NA|TRBV9
CASSAAGGPYEQYF
TGTGCCAGCAGCGCCGCGGGGGGCCCCTACGAGCAGTACTTC
>14|NA|TRBJ2-7|NA|TRBV28
CASYGAGLSYEQYF
TGTGCCAGTTATGGGGCAGGTCTGTCCTACGAGCAGTACTTC
>15|NA|TRBJ2-3|NA|TRBV25-1
CASSDAGPRTDTQYF
TGTGCCAGCAGTGACGCGGGACCGCGCACAGATACGCAGTATTTT
>14|NA|TRBJ2-5|NA|TRBV18
CASSPRQIQETQYF
TGTGCCAGCTCACCGCGACAGATCCAAGAGACCCAGTACTTC
>16|NA|TRBJ2-1|NA|TRBV30
CAWSPGGGGRNNEQFF
TGTGCCTGGAGTCCTGGTGGGGGCGGGAGAAACAATGAGCAGTTCTTC
>14|NA|TRBJ1-2|NA|TRBV6-1
CASSEDRVSYGYTF
TGTGCCAGCAGTGAAGACAGGGTCTCCTATGGCTACACCTTC
>16|TRBD1|TRBJ2-7|NA|TRBV5-1
CASSLKVGTGATEQYF
TGCGCCAGCAGCTTGAAAGTTGGGACAGGGGCGACCGAGCAGTACTTC
>14|TRBD1|TRBJ1-1|NA|TRBV19
CASSHQGALWVAFF
TGTGCCAGTTCCCATCAGGGGGCGTTGTGGGTAGCTTTCTTT
>11|NA|TRBJ2-4|NA|TRBV30
CACETGNIQYF
TGTGCCTGCGAAACAGGGAACATTCAGTACTTC
>13|TRBD1|TRBJ2-7|NA|TRBV28
CASSSSDRGKQYF
TGTGCCAGCAGTTCATCGGACAGGGGAAAGCAGTACTTC
>15|NA|TRBJ2-3|NA|TRBV7-9
CASSEVSGRTDTQYF
TGTGCCAGCAGCGAGGTTAGCGGAAGGACAGATACGCAGTATTTT
>14|NA|TRBJ1-6|NA|TRBV10-3
CAISGQAENSPLHF
TGTGCCATCAGCGGTCAGGCAGAGAATTCACCCCTCCACTTT
>14|NA|TRBJ1-1|NA|TRBV6-5
CASRPGPRGTEAFF
TGTGCCAGCAGGCCAGGGCCGCGGGGCACTGAAGCTTTCTTT
>14|NA|TRBJ1-2|NA|TRBV7-2
CASSLTPSNYGYTF
TGTGCCAGCAGCCTTACTCCCTCTAACTATGGCTACACCTTC
>12|NA|TRBJ2-7|NA|TRBV19
CASSPGAYEQYF
TGTGCCAGTAGTCCGGGAGCCTACGAGCAGTACTTC
>15|NA|TRBJ1-4|NA|TRBV18
CASSPQGATNEKLFF
TGTGCCAGCTCACCTCAGGGTGCAACTAATGAAAAACTGTTTTTT
>15|NA|TRBJ1-4|once|TRBV19
CASSMRQQTNEKLFF
TGTGCCAGTAGTATGAGACAGCAAACTAATGAAAAACTGTTTTTT
>12|NA|TRBJ2-7|NA|TRBV6-6
CASSYLTEEQYF
TGTGCCAGCAGTTACCTGACTGAGGAGCAGTACTTC
>15|NA|TRBJ1-6|NA|TRBV27
CASSSQGWANSPLHF
TGTGCCAGCAGCTCCCAGGGTTGGGCAAATTCACCCCTCCACTTT
>12|TRBD1|TRBJ2-2|NA|TRBV7-7
CASSQGAGELFF
TGTGCTAGCAGTCAGGGGGCCGGGGAGCTGTTTTTT
>14|TRBD1|TRBJ1-4|NA|TRBV6-5
CATPQGATNEKLFF
TGTGCCACCCCCCAGGGGGCAACTAATGAAAAACTGTTTTTT
>16|TRBD2|TRBJ2-3|once|TRBV5-1
CASSSLGLAGGDTQYF
TGCGCCAGCAGCTCGCTCGGACTAGCGGGGGGGGATACGCAGTATTTT
>15|TRBD1|TRBJ1-6|few|TRBV5-1
CASSSGQGLDSPLHF
TGCGCCAGCAGTTCGGGACAGGGGCTAGATTCACCCCTCCACTTT
>15|TRBD1|TRBJ2-2|NA|TRBV2
CASSLDRVGTGELFF
TGTGCCAGCAGTCTAGACAGGGTAGGGACCGGGGAGCTGTTTTTT
>15|NA|TRBJ2-2|NA|TRBV6-2/TRBV6-3
CASSYEGAGTGELFF
TGTGCCAGCAGTTACGAAGGGGCCGGGACCGGGGAGCTGTTTTTT
>15|NA|TRBJ1-6|NA|TRBV5-5
CASSLDSTGYSPLHF
TGTGCCAGCAGCCTTGACTCAACGGGGTATTCACCCCTCCACTTT
>18|NA|TRBJ1-3|NA|TRBV27
CASSLVPPRDRSGNTIYF
TGTGCCAGCAGTTTGGTTCCCCCCAGGGATCGTTCTGGAAACACCATATATTTT
>14|TRBD1|TRBJ1-2|NA|TRBV30
CAWSGTGQSYGYTF
TGTGCCTGGAGTGGGACAGGGCAAAGCTATGGCTACACCTTC
>13|NA|TRBJ2-5|NA|TRBV2
CARDSDTKETQYF
TGTGCCAGGGATTCGGACACGAAAGAGACCCAGTACTTC
>14|TRBD1|TRBJ2-7|NA|TRBV5-8
CASRRPGTGTQQYF
TGTGCCAGCAGGCGCCCCGGGACAGGGACCCAGCAGTACTTC
>17|NA|TRBJ2-3|once|TRBV14
CASSQDYGPLATDTQYF
TGTGCCAGCAGCCAAGATTACGGCCCCCTAGCAACAGATACGCAGTATTTT
>14|TRBD1|TRBJ2-1|NA|TRBV28
CASTVTGEFSEQFF
TGTGCCAGCACCGTGACAGGGGAATTTAGTGAGCAGTTCTTC
>14|NA|TRBJ2-7|NA|TRBV5-1
CASKVEASSSEQYF
TGCGCCAGCAAGGTTGAGGCTAGCTCATCCGAGCAGTACTTC
>14|NA|TRBJ2-7|medium-sized|TRBV28
CASSLHRDNYEQYF
TGTGCCAGCAGTTTACACCGGGACAACTACGAGCAGTACTTC
>13|TRBD1|TRBJ2-3|NA|TRBV29-1
CSVTGTDTDTQYF
TGCAGCGTTACCGGGACAGACACAGATACGCAGTATTTT
>14|NA|TRBJ1-2|NA|TRBV5-1
CASSLSGQEYGYTF
TGCGCCAGCAGCTTATCGGGACAAGAGTATGGCTACACCTTC
>15|NA|TRBJ2-2|NA|TRBV6-1
CASREPGDYTGELFF
TGTGCCAGCCGTGAGCCGGGGGACTACACCGGGGAGCTGTTTTTT